The 29 T cell receptor beta chains presented below share a single source sample, sequenced in a study of radiotherapy plus CTLA-4 blockade in lung cancer. TCRdb's copy holds only in-frame clones and misses some; the assay was immunoSEQ multiplex PCR. Of under 70,000 clones listed, approximately 80% are singletons. The sample was peripheral blood, taken from a patient treated with radiotherapy plus ipilimumab. The receptor set was obtained from a human donor with non-small cell lung cancer who had a complete response to radiotherapy plus ipilimumab.

This clone was seen a few times. The chain has TRBV6-6 and TRBJ2-5; 7 bases are a match to TRBD1. CDR1 and CDR2 (germline): MNHNY, SVGAGI (reference sequence). This CDR3 is 15 amino acids long. The J segment lost 5 bases and the V segment lost 7 bases, leaving 13 bases of the junction unmatched. The CDR3 coding sequence is TGTGCCAGCACAGGGACAGTAATCGCCAAGGAGACCCAGTACTTC. Translated: CASTGTVIAKETQYF.

Only a few counts were recorded for this clone. CDR3 in DNA: TGTGCCACCAGCCAAGGTCTCTACGAGCAGTACTTC. It codes for CATSQGLYEQYF. V gene TRBV15 combines with J gene TRBJ2-7; D not certain. CDR3 length: 12 amino acids. The V and J ends lost 5 bases and 3 bases respectively, with 8 bases between them. CDR1 LNHNV and CDR2 YYDKDF come from the germline V gene (reference sequence).

The J gene is TRBJ1-6, the V gene TRBV7-8; D not certain. Trimming left V 5 bases short and J 7 bases short, with 6 bases between. CDR1 and CDR2 (germline): SGHVS, FQNEAQ. There are 12 residues in the CDR3. CDR3 amino acids: CASSLRNSPLHF. The CDR3 nucleotides read TGTGCCAGCAGCCTGAGAAATTCACCCCTCCACTTT.

V usage is TRBV5-1 and J usage is TRBJ2-5; D may correspond to TRBD1 or TRBD2 (6 bases each). CDR3 length equals 15 residues. Looked up from germline, CDR1 is SGHRS and CDR2 is YFSETQ. The ends were cut back, 2 bases at V and 5 bases at J, with 16 bases in the middle. Here the CDR3 reads CASSFWTGGQETQYF. In DNA form, the CDR3 reads TGCGCCAGCAGCTTCTGGACCGGGGGCCAGGAGACCCAGTACTTC.

This clone was seen a single time. V is TRBV7-2 and J is TRBJ1-4, with D perhaps TRBD1 (5 bases). The CDR3 runs to 14 residues. V was shortened by 5 bases and J by 5 bases, with 12 bases between the two germline ends. Germline CDR1 SGHTA, CDR2 FQGNSA. CDR3: CASSEGGGNEKLFF. CDR3 DNA sequence: TGTGCCAGCAGCGAGGGCGGGGGAAATGAAAAACTGTTTTTT. The full variable domain, its missing parts supplied by reference TRBV7-2 and TRBJ1-4, is GAGVSQSPSNKVTEKGKDVELRCDPISGHTALYWYRQSLGQGLEFLIYFQGNSAPDKSGLPSDRFSAERTGGSVSTLTIQRTQQEDSAVYLCASSEGGGNEKLFFGSGTQLSVL.

J is TRBJ2-7 and V is TRBV5-4, with 8 bases aligning to TRBD2. Unmatched junction bases numbered 11, after V lost 4 bases and J lost 5 bases. This CDR3 has 15 residues. Germline V gives CDR1 SGHNT, CDR2 YYREEE (reference sequence). The CDR3 is CASSLSGTSTHEQYV. The CDR3 DNA reads as TGTGCCAGCAGCCTCTCGGGGACTAGTACCCACGAGCAGTACGTC.

The chain uses TRBV11-3 and TRBJ2-1; 7 nucleotides agree with TRBD2. The CDR3 covers 16 residues. In germline, CDR1 is SGHNT, CDR2 YENEEA. J lost 5 bases, V lost 4 bases, and 11 bases had no gene match. The CDR3 sequence is CASSSSRRERNNEQFF. As DNA, the CDR3 is TGTGCCAGCAGCTCTAGTCGGCGGGAGAGGAACAATGAGCAGTTCTTC.

This clone came up a few times. The chain has TRBV11-2 and TRBJ2-1; D possibly corresponds to TRBD2 (5 bases). V was trimmed by 5 bases and J by 8 bases, leaving 7 bases between them. This CDR3 has 11 amino acids. The germline gives CDR1 SGHAT, CDR2 FQNNGV. The DNA of the CDR3 is TGTGCCAGCAGCCCAGCGGATGAGCAGTTCTTC. Protein: CASSPADEQFF. Full variable domain (remainder filled in from reference TRBV11-2 and TRBJ2-1): EAGVAQSPRYKIIEKRQSVAFWCNPISGHATLYWYQQILGQGPKLLIQFQNNGVVDDSQLPKDRFSAERLKGVDSTLKIQPAKLEDSAVYLCASSPADEQFFGPGTRLTVL.

This clone showed up just once. The rearrangement links TRBV2 to TRBJ2-2; unclear D gene. The germline V gene has CDR1 SNHLY and CDR2 FYNNEI. The CDR3 runs to 14 residues. V shed 3 bases and J shed 7 bases, with 12 bases lying between them. This CDR3 reads CASSDSFGRGELFF. The CDR3 DNA sequence: TGTGCCAGCAGTGATTCATTCGGTCGCGGGGAGCTGTTTTTT.

The gene calls are TRBV27 and TRBJ2-1; D may be TRBD1 (6 bases). Germline CDR1 is MNHEY and CDR2 is SMNVEV (reference sequence). The CDR3 has 17 amino acids. Between the trimmed V and J ends, which lost 3 bases and 0 bases, there was a span of 15 bases. The CDR3 DNA follows: TGTGCCAGCAGTTTCTTCACAGGGAAACGCTCCTACAATGAGCAGTTCTTC. Protein sequence: CASSFFTGKRSYNEQFF.

The V and J genes are TRBV6-5 and TRBJ1-1; D possibly corresponds to TRBD1 (5 bases). Germline V CDR1 and CDR2: MNHEY, SVGAGI. The V end was cut by 2 bases, the J end by 4 bases, with 17 bases between. This CDR3 region has 16 residues. The CDR3 bases are TGTGCCAGCAGTTACCCGGGGCGGAGCGGTTCCACTGAAGCTTTCTTT. It is translated as CASSYPGRSGSTEAFF.

The V and J genes are TRBV5-1 and TRBJ1-3; 8 nucleotides agree with TRBD1. There are 15 residues in the CDR3. CDR1 is SGHRS and CDR2 is YFSETQ in the germline V gene. Trimming took 3 bases from V and 8 from J; bases not matched to a gene: 10. The CDR3 spells CASSWGRQGRDTIYF. CDR3 nucleotides: TGCGCCAGCAGCTGGGGCCGACAGGGGAGAGACACCATATATTTT.

This sequence joins TRBV29-1 and TRBJ1-2; the D gene is possibly TRBD1 (6 bases). The CDR3 totals 12 residues. Trimming took off 7 bases at V and 1 base at J, with 10 bases between the two ends. Germline loops: CDR1 SQVTM, CDR2 ANQGSEA. The DNA for the CDR3 is TGCAGCGCCGAGGACAGTAACTATGGCTACACCTTC. This translates into CSAEDSNYGYTF.

This chain connects TRBV7-2 to TRBJ2-1; maybe TRBD1 (5 bases). The CDR3 is 15 amino acids. Looked up from germline, CDR1 is SGHTA and CDR2 is FQGNSA. The V end lost 4 bases, the J end lost 4 bases, and 14 bases lay between the germline ends. CDR3 loop: CASSSGQGVYNEQFF. As DNA, the CDR3 is TGTGCCAGCAGCTCGGGCCAAGGGGTTTACAATGAGCAGTTCTTC.

This clone is a singleton in its sample. The chain carries TRBV30 and TRBJ2-1; D may be TRBD1 (5 bases). The CDR3 consists of 13 residues. Germline assignment: CDR1 GTSNPN and CDR2 SVGIG (reference sequence). V was clipped by 1 base and J by 3 bases, with 7 bases between them. CDR3 nucleotides: TGTGCCTGGAGTGGACAGATCTACAATGAGCAGTTCTTC. This encodes CAWSGQIYNEQFF. The whole variable domain, remainder taken from reference TRBV30 and TRBJ2-1, is SQTIHQWPATLVQPVGSPLSLECTVEGTSNPNLYWYRQAAGRGLQLLFYSVGIGQISSEVPQNLSASRPQDRQFILSSKKLLLSDSGFYLCAWSGQIYNEQFFGPGTRLTVL.

This rearrangement joins TRBV2 to TRBJ2-2; D might be TRBD2 (6 bases). Trimming left V 7 bases short and J 6 bases short, with 18 bases between. This CDR3 spans 15 amino acids. Germline CDR1 SNHLY, CDR2 FYNNEI. CDR3 nucleotides: TGTGCCAGCATCCAGACTAGGACCCTCTCCGGGGAGCTGTTTTTT. Translated: CASIQTRTLSGELFF.

The chain employs TRBV10-2 and TRBJ2-5; TRBD2 aligns across 7 bases. V was clipped by 4 bases and J by 2 bases; unmatched bases: 1. The CDR3 contains 13 residues. Germline V CDR1 and CDR2: WSHSY, SAAADI. The CDR3 reads CASSGTRQETQYF. The CDR3 DNA is TGCGCCAGCAGTGGGACTAGGCAAGAGACCCAGTACTTC.

The chain recombines TRBV29-1 with TRBJ1-1, with D possibly being TRBD1 (5 bases). Deletions cut 3 bases from V and 4 bases from J, with 9 bases between. The CDR3 runs to 12 residues. Germline V gene lookup returns CDR1 SQVTM and CDR2 ANQGSEA. CDR3 residues: CSVDREGTEAFF. The CDR3, as DNA: TGCAGCGTTGACAGGGAGGGCACTGAAGCTTTCTTT.

The chain carries TRBV5-1 and TRBJ1-1; D not certain. Trimming removed 4 bases from V and 5 bases from J, with 15 bases in between. CDR1 SGHRS and CDR2 YFSETQ come from the germline V gene. The CDR3 totals 14 residues. CDR3 sequence: CASSPGKGGTEAFF. CDR3 DNA sequence: TGCGCCAGCAGCCCGGGGAAGGGTGGGACTGAAGCTTTCTTT.

The V call is TRBV7-2, the J call TRBJ1-1; D ambiguous. The germline V gene has CDR1 SGHTA and CDR2 FQGNSA. V lost 5 bases and J 4 bases, leaving 14 bases between the germline ends. The CDR3 is made up of 14 amino acids. This CDR3 is CASSPPSVPTEAFF. CDR3 in DNA: TGTGCCAGCAGCCCCCCTTCGGTGCCCACTGAAGCTTTCTTT.

The rearrangement uses TRBV25-1 and TRBJ2-5, with TRBD1 identical over 8 bases. This CDR3 region has 15 residues. The junction had 10 bases not matched to a gene; V was cut back by 5 bases and J by 5 bases. Per the germline V gene, CDR1 is MGHDK and CDR2 is SYGVNS. CDR3 sequence: CASSSATGVYETQYF. CDR3 DNA sequence: TGTGCCAGCAGTTCGGCGACAGGGGTTTACGAGACCCAGTACTTC.

This chain links TRBV5-1 with TRBJ2-1; 12 nucleotides match TRBD2. The CDR3 runs 21 residues. V lost 1 base and J lost 0; bases outside the gene matches: 14. From germline, CDR1 is SGHRS and CDR2 YFSETQ. The CDR3: CASSLWRRTSGATDSYNEQFF. The CDR3, as DNA: TGCGCCAGCAGCTTGTGGCGTAGGACTAGCGGGGCTACCGACTCCTACAATGAGCAGTTCTTC.

This clone was observed once. The chain carries TRBV14 and TRBJ2-3, with 7 bases identical to TRBD2. The CDR3 consists of 16 residues. V dropped 0 bases and J dropped 5; count of bases not matched to a gene: 8. Germline V gene sequence: CDR1 SGHDN, CDR2 FVKESK. The CDR3 coding sequence is TGTGCCAGCAGCCAAGAATCGGGAGGCTGGGTAGATACGCAGTATTTT. It yields the protein CASSQESGGWVDTQYF.

The chain links TRBV2 to TRBJ1-6, with a tentative D call TRBD1 (5 bases). This CDR3 has 17 amino acids. V was trimmed by 6 bases and J by 0 bases, leaving 15 bases between them. In germline, CDR1 is SNHLY, CDR2 FYNNEI. CDR3 in DNA: TGTGCCAGCAGACCCGACAGTATGATCTCCTATAATTCACCCCTCCACTTT. Translation gives CASRPDSMISYNSPLHF.

CDR3 nucleotides: TGCGCCAGCAGCCATTTAGCGGCTAACTATGGCTACACCTTC. Its translation: CASSHLAANYGYTF. The gene calls are TRBV4-1 and TRBJ1-2; D unclear. Germline V gives CDR1 MGHRA, CDR2 YSYEKL. This CDR3 region has 14 residues. Trimming took 3 bases from V and 0 from J, leaving 8 bases between them.

This chain links TRBV2 with TRBJ1-2; TRBD1 matches 8 bases. The CDR3 extends over 14 amino acids. CDR1 SNHLY and CDR2 FYNNEI come from the germline V gene. Trimming cost V 8 bases and J 2 bases; bases outside gene matches: 7. Written as DNA, the CDR3 is TGTGCCAGCCGGGCGGGACAGGTGAACTATGGCTACACCTTC. Amino acid sequence: CASRAGQVNYGYTF.

This chain uses TRBV12-5 with TRBJ1-2; no firm D call. Trimming removed 7 bases at V and 0 bases at J, with 6 bases between. The CDR3 runs to 12 residues. The germline CDR1 and CDR2 sequences are LGHNT and FRNRAP. This CDR3 reads CASANSNYGYTF. In DNA form, the CDR3 reads TGTGCTAGTGCCAATTCTAACTATGGCTACACCTTC.

This clone was seen a single time. V usage is TRBV25-1 and J usage is TRBJ2-7, with 7 bases that match TRBD1. The length of the CDR3 is 14 residues. Trimming at V came to 5 bases and at J to 2 bases, leaving 6 bases not matched to a gene. Germline V gene data show CDR1 as MGHDK and CDR2 as SYGVNS. CDR3 DNA sequence: TGTGCCAGCAGTCCCAGACAGGGCCCCTACGAGCAGTACTTC. Amino acids: CASSPRQGPYEQYF.

This sequence joins TRBV6-5 and TRBJ1-5; maybe TRBD1 (6 bases). This CDR3 contains 16 residues. V lost 4 bases and J lost 5, with 18 bases in between. Germline loops: CDR1 MNHEY, CDR2 SVGAGI. CDR3 DNA sequence: TGTGCCAGCAGTTCCGCCACCACAGGGTTGTATCAGCCCCAGCATTTT. This sequence encodes CASSSATTGLYQPQHF.